This is a list of T cell receptor beta chains from one sample in a study of radiation and T cells in renal cell carcinoma. Measured with immunoSEQ multiplex PCR; TCRdb has only the in-frame clones, and not every one. The sample records more than 140,000 clones, approximately 87% being singletons. Sequencing used blood, obtained from a patient whose treatment included radiotherapy and nephrectomy. These receptors all stem from a woman aged 50 to 60 with renal cell carcinoma. CDR3s include the opening cysteine and the closing phenylalanine or tryptophan. Fields, in order: J gene, V gene, clone size, D gene, CDR3 DNA, CDR3 protein. D genes are given only for firm matches. Not all rows give a size; the values are once, few, many and, for expanded clones, a class.

j_call: TRBJ2-7
v_call: TRBV6-5
clone_size: .
d_call: TRBD2
cdr3_nt: TGTGCCAGCAGTGTCGGGACTAGCGGGTACGAGCAGTACTTC
cdr3_aa: CASSVGTSGYEQYF

j_call: TRBJ2-7
v_call: TRBV9
clone_size: .
d_call: TRBD1
cdr3_nt: TGTGCCAGCAGCGCGGCGGGACAGGGAACCTACGAGCAGTACTTC
cdr3_aa: CASSAAGQGTYEQYF

j_call: TRBJ2-3
v_call: TRBV30
clone_size: once
d_call: .
cdr3_nt: TGTGCCTGGAGTGAAAGCACAGATACGCAGTATTTT
cdr3_aa: CAWSESTDTQYF

j_call: TRBJ2-7
v_call: TRBV4-3
clone_size: few
d_call: .
cdr3_nt: TGCGCCAGCAGCCAAGAAAGCGTAAGGTCCTACGAGCAGTACTTC
cdr3_aa: CASSQESVRSYEQYF

j_call: TRBJ2-3
v_call: TRBV5-4
clone_size: .
d_call: .
cdr3_nt: TGTGCCAGCAGCTTGCCATTCACAGATACGCAGTATTTT
cdr3_aa: CASSLPFTDTQYF

j_call: TRBJ2-5
v_call: TRBV9
clone_size: .
d_call: TRBD2
cdr3_nt: TGTGCCAGCAGCGCCGGAGAAGCGGGAGGGTTCCAAGGGACCCAGTACTTC
cdr3_aa: CASSAGEAGGFQGTQYF

j_call: TRBJ2-7
v_call: TRBV2
clone_size: .
d_call: .
cdr3_nt: TGTGCCAGCAGTGAAGCAAGAGGACAGCGCTTCGAGCAGTACTTC
cdr3_aa: CASSEARGQRFEQYF

j_call: TRBJ2-7
v_call: TRBV20-1
clone_size: .
d_call: .
cdr3_nt: TGCAGTCCGAGGCATGAGCAGTACTTC
cdr3_aa: CSPRHEQYF

j_call: TRBJ1-2
v_call: TRBV14
clone_size: .
d_call: .
cdr3_nt: TGTGCCAGCAGCCAAGACTCGAGGGCGGGTGGCTACACCTTC
cdr3_aa: CASSQDSRAGGYTF

j_call: TRBJ1-4
v_call: TRBV7-2
clone_size: .
d_call: .
cdr3_nt: TGTGCCAGCAGCTTGGGGTTTAATGAAAAACTGTTTTTT
cdr3_aa: CASSLGFNEKLFF

j_call: TRBJ1-1
v_call: TRBV4-3
clone_size: .
d_call: .
cdr3_nt: TGCGCCAGCCGTGGCTGGGAGGGCGAATACACTGAAGCTTTCTTT
cdr3_aa: CASRGWEGEYTEAFF

j_call: TRBJ2-1
v_call: TRBV28
clone_size: .
d_call: .
cdr3_nt: TGTGCCAGCAGTGGGATAACAGGGATCAATGAGCAGTTCTTC
cdr3_aa: CASSGITGINEQFF

j_call: TRBJ2-7
v_call: TRBV9
clone_size: .
d_call: TRBD2
cdr3_nt: TGTGCCAGCAGTCAGGGCGGACTAGGGTCCTACGAGCAGTACTTC
cdr3_aa: CASSQGGLGSYEQYF

j_call: TRBJ2-7
v_call: TRBV5-1
clone_size: .
d_call: .
cdr3_nt: TGCGCCAGCAGCTTGGAAAGGCAGGGCGAGCAGTACTTC
cdr3_aa: CASSLERQGEQYF

j_call: TRBJ1-4
v_call: TRBV27
clone_size: few
d_call: .
cdr3_nt: TGTGCCAGCAGTTTTGGGCCCGGGCAGGGAGATGAAAAACTGTTTTTT
cdr3_aa: CASSFGPGQGDEKLFF

j_call: TRBJ2-1
v_call: TRBV7-9
clone_size: .
d_call: TRBD2
cdr3_nt: TGTGCCAGCAGCTTAGCTGGCGGGAGTGCCAATGAGCAGTTCTTC
cdr3_aa: CASSLAGGSANEQFF

j_call: TRBJ1-2
v_call: TRBV7-8
clone_size: .
d_call: .
cdr3_nt: TGTGCCAGCAGCTTAGGGTATTATGGCTACACCTTC
cdr3_aa: CASSLGYYGYTF

j_call: TRBJ2-3
v_call: TRBV4-2
clone_size: few
d_call: TRBD2
cdr3_nt: TGTGCCAGCAGCCAAGTAACTAGCGGGTGGGGAGATACGCAGTATTTT
cdr3_aa: CASSQVTSGWGDTQYF

j_call: TRBJ1-2
v_call: TRBV19
clone_size: .
d_call: .
cdr3_nt: TGTGCCAGTTTAGACCTCCGGGGCCGTCGTGGCTACACCTTC
cdr3_aa: CASLDLRGRRGYTF

j_call: TRBJ1-2
v_call: TRBV27
clone_size: .
d_call: .
cdr3_nt: TGTGCCAGCAGTTCGCCCATGGGGTTGGGCTACACCTTC
cdr3_aa: CASSSPMGLGYTF

j_call: TRBJ1-1
v_call: TRBV7-2
clone_size: few
d_call: .
cdr3_nt: TGTGCCAGCAGGCCGAACACTGAAGCTTTCTTT
cdr3_aa: CASRPNTEAFF

j_call: TRBJ2-2
v_call: TRBV2
clone_size: .
d_call: .
cdr3_nt: TGTGCCAGCAGTCTGGAAGGGAACACCGGGGAGCTGTTTTTT
cdr3_aa: CASSLEGNTGELFF

j_call: TRBJ2-6
v_call: TRBV7-9
clone_size: .
d_call: .
cdr3_nt: TGTGCCAGCAGCCCCTCGGGCCCGGCCAACGTCCTGACTTTC
cdr3_aa: CASSPSGPANVLTF

j_call: TRBJ2-2
v_call: TRBV30
clone_size: .
d_call: .
cdr3_nt: TGTGCCTGGAGCCCGGGCCGGGGGCAAACCGGGGAGCTGTTTTTT
cdr3_aa: CAWSPGRGQTGELFF